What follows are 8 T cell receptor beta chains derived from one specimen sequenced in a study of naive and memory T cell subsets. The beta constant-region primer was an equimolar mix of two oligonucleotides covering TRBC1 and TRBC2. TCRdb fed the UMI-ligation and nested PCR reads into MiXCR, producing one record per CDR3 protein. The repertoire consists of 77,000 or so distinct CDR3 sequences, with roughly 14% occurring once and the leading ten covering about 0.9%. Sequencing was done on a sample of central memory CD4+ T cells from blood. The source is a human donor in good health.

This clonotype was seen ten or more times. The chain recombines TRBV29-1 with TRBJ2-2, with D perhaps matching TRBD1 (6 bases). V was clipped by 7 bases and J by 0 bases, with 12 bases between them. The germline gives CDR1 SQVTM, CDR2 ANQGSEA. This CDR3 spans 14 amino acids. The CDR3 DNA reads TGCAGCGCCAAAACAGGGACGAACACCGGGGAGCTGTTTTTT. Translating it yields CSAKTGTNTGELFF.

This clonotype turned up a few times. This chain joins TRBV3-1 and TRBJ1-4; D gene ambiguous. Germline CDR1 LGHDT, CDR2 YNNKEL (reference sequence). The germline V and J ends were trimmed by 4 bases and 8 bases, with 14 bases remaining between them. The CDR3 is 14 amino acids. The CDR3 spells CASSLSTGREKLFF. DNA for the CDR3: TGTGCCAGCAGCCTCTCGACTGGTAGGGAAAAACTGTTTTTT.

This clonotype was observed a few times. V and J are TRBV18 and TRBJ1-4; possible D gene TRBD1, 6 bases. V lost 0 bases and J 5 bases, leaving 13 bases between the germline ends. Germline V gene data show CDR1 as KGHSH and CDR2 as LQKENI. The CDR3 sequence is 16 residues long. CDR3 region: CASSPPRGGINEKLFF. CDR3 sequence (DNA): TGTGCCAGCTCACCACCGAGGGGGGGCATAAATGAAAAACTGTTTTTT.

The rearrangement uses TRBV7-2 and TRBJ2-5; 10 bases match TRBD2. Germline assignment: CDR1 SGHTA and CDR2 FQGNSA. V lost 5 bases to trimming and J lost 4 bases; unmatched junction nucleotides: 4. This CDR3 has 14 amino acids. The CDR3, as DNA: TGTGCCAGCAGCACCAGCGGGAGGGTAGAGACCCAGTACTTC. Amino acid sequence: CASSTSGRVETQYF.

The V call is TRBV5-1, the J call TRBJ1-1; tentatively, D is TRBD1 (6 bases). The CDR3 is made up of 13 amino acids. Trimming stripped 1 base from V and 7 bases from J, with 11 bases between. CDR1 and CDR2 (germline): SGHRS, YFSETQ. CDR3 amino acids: CASSLTGRGEAFF. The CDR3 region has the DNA TGCGCCAGCAGCTTGACAGGGAGGGGTGAAGCTTTCTTT.

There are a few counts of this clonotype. The CDR3 spells CSGLALGSYEQYF. Here the CDR3 DNA reads TGCAGTGGTCTAGCGCTAGGTTCCTACGAGCAGTACTTC. The genes are TRBV20-1 and TRBJ2-7, with D tentatively TRBD2 (6 bases). Trimming removed 7 bases from V and 1 base from J, with 14 bases in between. The CDR3 sequence is 13 residues long. In germline, CDR1 is DFQATT, CDR2 SNEGSKA (reference sequence).

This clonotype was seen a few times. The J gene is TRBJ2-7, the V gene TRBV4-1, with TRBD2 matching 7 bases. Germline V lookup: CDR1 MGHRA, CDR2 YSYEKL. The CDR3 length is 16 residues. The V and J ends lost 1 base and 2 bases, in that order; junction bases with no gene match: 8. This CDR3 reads CASSQVLLANTYEQYF. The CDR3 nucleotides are TGCGCCAGCAGCCAAGTATTACTAGCGAACACCTACGAGCAGTACTTC.

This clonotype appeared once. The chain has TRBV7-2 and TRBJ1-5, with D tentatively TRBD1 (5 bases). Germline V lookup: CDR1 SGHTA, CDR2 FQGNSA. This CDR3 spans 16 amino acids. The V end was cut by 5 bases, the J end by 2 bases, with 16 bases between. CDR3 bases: TGTGCCAGCAGCCAATCGCAGGGATTCGGCAATCAGCCCCAGCATTTT. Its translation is CASSQSQGFGNQPQHF.